This T cell receptor beta chain was documented in a study of beta chain features in type 1 diabetes. The ends were cut back, 3 bases at V and 4 bases at J, with 3 bases in the middle. The V gene's germline CDR1 is KGHSH and CDR2 LQKENI. The CDR3 length is 12 residues. Sequenced material consisted of expressed TCRB transcripts (all of the isolated RNA was reverse transcribed). Clones were sequenced by immunoSEQ multiplex PCR, and TCRdb holds only the in-frame ones, with some missing. The top ten hold 0.022% of the sample, which has about 700,000 clones, roughly 12% seen once. Regarding the study as a whole: In every one of the four CD4+ subsets, TCRB CDR3s were moderately but significantly shorter in Type 1 diabetes patients.

This clone was seen a handful of times. The antigen is undetermined. Other nucleotide sequences from this sample produce the same CDR3. The sequence derives from a man between 18 and 29 years old with type 1 diabetes. The sequenced sample was naive CD4+ T cells from blood. The chain employs TRBV18 and TRBJ2-2; no clear D. CDR3 loop: CASSPGTGELFF. The CDR3 DNA reads as TGTGCCAGCTCACCGGGCACCGGGGAGCTGTTTTTT.